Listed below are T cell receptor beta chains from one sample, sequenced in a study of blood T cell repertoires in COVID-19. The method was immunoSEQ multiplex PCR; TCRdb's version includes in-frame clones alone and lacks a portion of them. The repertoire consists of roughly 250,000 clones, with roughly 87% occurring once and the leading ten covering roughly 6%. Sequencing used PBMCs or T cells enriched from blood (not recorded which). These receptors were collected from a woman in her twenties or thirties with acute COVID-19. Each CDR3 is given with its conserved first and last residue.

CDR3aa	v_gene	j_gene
CSVEGQGNTEAFF	TRBV29-1	TRBJ1-1
CASSLRTSGPTDTQYF	TRBV9	TRBJ2-3
CASSLVGSGWGEAFF	TRBV7-9	TRBJ1-1
CASSREYENEQFF	TRBV2	TRBJ2-1
CASSPPGNQPQHF	TRBV6-5	TRBJ1-5
CASSGHRGTNEKLFF	TRBV25-1	TRBJ1-4
CASGTSGGLSYEQYF	TRBV9	TRBJ2-7
CASSAGGAYTGELFF	TRBV11-2	TRBJ2-2
CASSEWQGVQETQYF	TRBV6-1	TRBJ2-5
CASSLAGRSYNEQFF	TRBV7-9	TRBJ2-1
CASSLGQPSGNTIYF	TRBV28	TRBJ1-3
CASSQDRDRVGESNEKLFF	TRBV4-1	TRBJ1-4
CASSEPGQGETQYF	TRBV6-1	TRBJ2-5
CASSLSHNEKLFF	TRBV7-2	TRBJ1-4
CASSRAGTSGRRTYNEQFF	TRBV28	TRBJ2-1